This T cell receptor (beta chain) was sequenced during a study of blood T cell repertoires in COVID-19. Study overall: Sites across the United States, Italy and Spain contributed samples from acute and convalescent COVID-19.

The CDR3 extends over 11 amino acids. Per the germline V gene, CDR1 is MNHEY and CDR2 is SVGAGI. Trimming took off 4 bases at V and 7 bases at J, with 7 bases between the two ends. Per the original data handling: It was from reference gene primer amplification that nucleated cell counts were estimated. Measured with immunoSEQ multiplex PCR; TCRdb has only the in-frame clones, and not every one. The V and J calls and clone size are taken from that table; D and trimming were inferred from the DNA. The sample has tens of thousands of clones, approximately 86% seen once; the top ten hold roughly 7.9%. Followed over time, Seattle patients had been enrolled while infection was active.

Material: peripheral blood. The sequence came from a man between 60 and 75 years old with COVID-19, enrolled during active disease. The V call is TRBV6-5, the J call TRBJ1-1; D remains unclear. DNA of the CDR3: TGTGCCAGCAGTTCCCGGGATGAAGCTTTCTTT. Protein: CASSSRDEAFF.